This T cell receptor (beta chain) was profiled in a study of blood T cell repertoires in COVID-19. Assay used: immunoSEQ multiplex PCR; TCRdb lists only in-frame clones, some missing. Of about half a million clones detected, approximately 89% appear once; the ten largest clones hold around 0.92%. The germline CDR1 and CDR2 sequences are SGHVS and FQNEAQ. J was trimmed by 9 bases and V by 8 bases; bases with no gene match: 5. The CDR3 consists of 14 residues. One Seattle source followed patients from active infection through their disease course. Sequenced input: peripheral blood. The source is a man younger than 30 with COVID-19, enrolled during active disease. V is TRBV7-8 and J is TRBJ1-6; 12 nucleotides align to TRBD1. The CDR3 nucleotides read TGTGCCAGCGCACGGGACAGGGGGCGTTCACCCCTCCACTTT. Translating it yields CASARDRGRSPLHF.